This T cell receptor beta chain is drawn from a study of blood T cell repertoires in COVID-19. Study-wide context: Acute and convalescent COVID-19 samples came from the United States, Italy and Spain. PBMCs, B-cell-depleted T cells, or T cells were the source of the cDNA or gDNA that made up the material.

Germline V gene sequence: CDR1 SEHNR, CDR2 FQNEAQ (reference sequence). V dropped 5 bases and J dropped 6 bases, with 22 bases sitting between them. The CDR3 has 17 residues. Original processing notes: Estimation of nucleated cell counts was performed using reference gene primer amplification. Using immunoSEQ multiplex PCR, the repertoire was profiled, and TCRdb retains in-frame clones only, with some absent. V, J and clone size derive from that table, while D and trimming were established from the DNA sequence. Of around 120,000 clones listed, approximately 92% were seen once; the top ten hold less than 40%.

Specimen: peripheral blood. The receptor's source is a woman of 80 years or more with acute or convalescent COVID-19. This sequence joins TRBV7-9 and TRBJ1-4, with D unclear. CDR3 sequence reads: CASSPSGRGEVDEKLFF. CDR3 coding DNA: TGTGCCAGCAGCCCGAGTGGACGGGGAGAAGTGGATGAAAAACTGTTTTTT.